One TCR beta chain is described in this entry. Looked up from germline, CDR1 is SGHVS and CDR2 is FQNEAQ. The length of the CDR3 is 15 residues. V was pared by 2 bases and J by 0 bases, with 8 bases between. The entry originates in a study of graft-versus-host responses after intestinal transplantation. Across the whole study: Anti-thymocyte globulin induction, then tacrolimus and steroids for around 3 years, went to all recipients.

Libraries were prepared by immunoSEQ multiplex PCR; TCRdb keeps only in-frame clonotypes and omits some of them. The data hold roughly 11,000 clones, with about 80% observed a single time. Sequenced here: PBMCs, sampled nearly 500 days after intestinal transplant. The chain recombines TRBV7-8 with TRBJ2-4; D perhaps matches TRBD1 (5 bases). The sequence was collected from a human patient who received an intestinal transplant, so some T cells may come from the graft donor. CDR3 DNA sequence: TGTGCCAGCAGCTTAAAGGGGTTAGCCAAAAACATTCAGTACTTC. It codes for CASSLKGLAKNIQYF.